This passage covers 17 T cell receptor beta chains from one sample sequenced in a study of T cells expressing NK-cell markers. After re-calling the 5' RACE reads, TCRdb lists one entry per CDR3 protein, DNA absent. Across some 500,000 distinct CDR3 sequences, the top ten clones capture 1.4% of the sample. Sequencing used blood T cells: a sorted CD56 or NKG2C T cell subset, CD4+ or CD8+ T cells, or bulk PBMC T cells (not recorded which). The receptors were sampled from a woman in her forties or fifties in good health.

The CDR3 reads CASSYSGDSSDTQYF. The chain has TRBV6-5 and TRBJ2-3; TCRdb designates TRBD1, a call that cannot be tested without DNA. Germline V gives CDR1 MNHEY, CDR2 SVGAGI. The length of the CDR3 is 15 residues.

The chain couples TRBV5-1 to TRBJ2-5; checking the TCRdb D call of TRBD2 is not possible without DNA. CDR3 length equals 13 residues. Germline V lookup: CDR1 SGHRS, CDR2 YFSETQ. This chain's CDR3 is CASSGGSGETQYF. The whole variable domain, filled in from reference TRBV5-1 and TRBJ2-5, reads KAGVTQTPRYLIKTRGQQVTLSCSPISGHRSVSWYQQTPGQGLQFLFEYFSETQRNKGNFPGRFSGRQFSNSRSEMNVSTLELGDSALYLCASSGGSGETQYFGPGTRLLVL.

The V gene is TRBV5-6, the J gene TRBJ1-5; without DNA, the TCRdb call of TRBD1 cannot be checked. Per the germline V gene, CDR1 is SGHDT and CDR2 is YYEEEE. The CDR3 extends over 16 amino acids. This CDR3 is CASSTGQGAMNQPQHF.

The CDR3 spells CASSLVRTVSSYEQYF. The J gene is TRBJ2-7, the V gene TRBV11-2; TCRdb's D call of TRBD1 is untestable without DNA. The CDR3 spans 16 residues. Per the germline V gene, CDR1 is SGHAT and CDR2 is FQNNGV.

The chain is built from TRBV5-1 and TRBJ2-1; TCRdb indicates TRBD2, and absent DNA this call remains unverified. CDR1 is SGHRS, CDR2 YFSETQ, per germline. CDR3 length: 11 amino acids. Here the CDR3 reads CASSSAGDMFF.

CDR3 residues: CASSQVLGRKQFF. The chain carries TRBV14 and TRBJ2-1. Germline V lookup: CDR1 SGHDN, CDR2 FVKESK. The CDR3 is 13 amino acids.

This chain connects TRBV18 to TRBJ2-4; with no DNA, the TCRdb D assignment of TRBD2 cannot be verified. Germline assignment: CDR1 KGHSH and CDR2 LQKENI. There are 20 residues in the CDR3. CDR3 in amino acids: CASSPPLGLAPNPSNNIQYF. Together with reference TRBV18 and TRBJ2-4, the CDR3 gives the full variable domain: NAGVMQNPRHLVRRRGQEARLRCSPMKGHSHVYWYRQLPEEGLKFMVYLQKENIIDESGMPKERFSAEFPKEGPSILRIQQVVRGDSAAYFCASSPPLGLAPNPSNNIQYFGAGTRLSVL.

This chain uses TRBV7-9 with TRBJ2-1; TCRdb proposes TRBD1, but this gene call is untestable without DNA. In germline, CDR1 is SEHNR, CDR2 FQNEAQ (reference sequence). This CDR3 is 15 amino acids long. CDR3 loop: CASSLDGGQYNEQFF.

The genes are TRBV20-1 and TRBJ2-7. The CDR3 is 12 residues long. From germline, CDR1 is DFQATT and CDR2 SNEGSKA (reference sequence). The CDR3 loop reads CSATPNPPEQYF.

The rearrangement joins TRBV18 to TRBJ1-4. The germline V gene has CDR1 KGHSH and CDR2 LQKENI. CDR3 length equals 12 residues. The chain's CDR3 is CASSPLGEKLFF.

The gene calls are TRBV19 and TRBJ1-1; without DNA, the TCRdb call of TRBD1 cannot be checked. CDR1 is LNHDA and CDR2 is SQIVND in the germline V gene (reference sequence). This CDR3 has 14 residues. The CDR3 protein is CASMPGQTNTEAFF.

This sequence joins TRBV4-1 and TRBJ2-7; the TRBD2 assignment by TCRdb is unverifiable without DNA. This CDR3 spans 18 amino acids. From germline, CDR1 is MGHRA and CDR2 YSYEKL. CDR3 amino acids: CASSHESGRTHGSYEQYF.

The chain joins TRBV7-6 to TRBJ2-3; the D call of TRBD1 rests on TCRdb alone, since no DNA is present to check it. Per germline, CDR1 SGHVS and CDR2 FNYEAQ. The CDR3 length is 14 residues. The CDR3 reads CASKLGGLTDTQYF.

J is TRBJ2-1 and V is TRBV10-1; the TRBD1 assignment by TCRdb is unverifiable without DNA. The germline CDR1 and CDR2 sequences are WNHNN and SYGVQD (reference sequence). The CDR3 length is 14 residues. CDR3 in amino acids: CASSEFRGAGEQFF.

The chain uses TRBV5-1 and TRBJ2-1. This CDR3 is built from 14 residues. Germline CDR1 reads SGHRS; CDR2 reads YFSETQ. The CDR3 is CASSLDLNFSEQFF.

The CDR3 loop is CASRVSDNTGELFF. V usage is TRBV5-1 and J usage is TRBJ2-2. Germline loops: CDR1 SGHRS, CDR2 YFSETQ. This CDR3 is 14 amino acids long. Combining the CDR3 with reference TRBV5-1 and TRBJ2-2 gives the whole variable domain KAGVTQTPRYLIKTRGQQVTLSCSPISGHRSVSWYQQTPGQGLQFLFEYFSETQRNKGNFPGRFSGRQFSNSRSEMNVSTLELGDSALYLCASRVSDNTGELFFGEGSRLTVL.

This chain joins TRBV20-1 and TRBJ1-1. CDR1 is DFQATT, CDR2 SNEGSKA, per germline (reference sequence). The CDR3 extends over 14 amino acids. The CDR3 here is CSVKSGSANTEAFF.